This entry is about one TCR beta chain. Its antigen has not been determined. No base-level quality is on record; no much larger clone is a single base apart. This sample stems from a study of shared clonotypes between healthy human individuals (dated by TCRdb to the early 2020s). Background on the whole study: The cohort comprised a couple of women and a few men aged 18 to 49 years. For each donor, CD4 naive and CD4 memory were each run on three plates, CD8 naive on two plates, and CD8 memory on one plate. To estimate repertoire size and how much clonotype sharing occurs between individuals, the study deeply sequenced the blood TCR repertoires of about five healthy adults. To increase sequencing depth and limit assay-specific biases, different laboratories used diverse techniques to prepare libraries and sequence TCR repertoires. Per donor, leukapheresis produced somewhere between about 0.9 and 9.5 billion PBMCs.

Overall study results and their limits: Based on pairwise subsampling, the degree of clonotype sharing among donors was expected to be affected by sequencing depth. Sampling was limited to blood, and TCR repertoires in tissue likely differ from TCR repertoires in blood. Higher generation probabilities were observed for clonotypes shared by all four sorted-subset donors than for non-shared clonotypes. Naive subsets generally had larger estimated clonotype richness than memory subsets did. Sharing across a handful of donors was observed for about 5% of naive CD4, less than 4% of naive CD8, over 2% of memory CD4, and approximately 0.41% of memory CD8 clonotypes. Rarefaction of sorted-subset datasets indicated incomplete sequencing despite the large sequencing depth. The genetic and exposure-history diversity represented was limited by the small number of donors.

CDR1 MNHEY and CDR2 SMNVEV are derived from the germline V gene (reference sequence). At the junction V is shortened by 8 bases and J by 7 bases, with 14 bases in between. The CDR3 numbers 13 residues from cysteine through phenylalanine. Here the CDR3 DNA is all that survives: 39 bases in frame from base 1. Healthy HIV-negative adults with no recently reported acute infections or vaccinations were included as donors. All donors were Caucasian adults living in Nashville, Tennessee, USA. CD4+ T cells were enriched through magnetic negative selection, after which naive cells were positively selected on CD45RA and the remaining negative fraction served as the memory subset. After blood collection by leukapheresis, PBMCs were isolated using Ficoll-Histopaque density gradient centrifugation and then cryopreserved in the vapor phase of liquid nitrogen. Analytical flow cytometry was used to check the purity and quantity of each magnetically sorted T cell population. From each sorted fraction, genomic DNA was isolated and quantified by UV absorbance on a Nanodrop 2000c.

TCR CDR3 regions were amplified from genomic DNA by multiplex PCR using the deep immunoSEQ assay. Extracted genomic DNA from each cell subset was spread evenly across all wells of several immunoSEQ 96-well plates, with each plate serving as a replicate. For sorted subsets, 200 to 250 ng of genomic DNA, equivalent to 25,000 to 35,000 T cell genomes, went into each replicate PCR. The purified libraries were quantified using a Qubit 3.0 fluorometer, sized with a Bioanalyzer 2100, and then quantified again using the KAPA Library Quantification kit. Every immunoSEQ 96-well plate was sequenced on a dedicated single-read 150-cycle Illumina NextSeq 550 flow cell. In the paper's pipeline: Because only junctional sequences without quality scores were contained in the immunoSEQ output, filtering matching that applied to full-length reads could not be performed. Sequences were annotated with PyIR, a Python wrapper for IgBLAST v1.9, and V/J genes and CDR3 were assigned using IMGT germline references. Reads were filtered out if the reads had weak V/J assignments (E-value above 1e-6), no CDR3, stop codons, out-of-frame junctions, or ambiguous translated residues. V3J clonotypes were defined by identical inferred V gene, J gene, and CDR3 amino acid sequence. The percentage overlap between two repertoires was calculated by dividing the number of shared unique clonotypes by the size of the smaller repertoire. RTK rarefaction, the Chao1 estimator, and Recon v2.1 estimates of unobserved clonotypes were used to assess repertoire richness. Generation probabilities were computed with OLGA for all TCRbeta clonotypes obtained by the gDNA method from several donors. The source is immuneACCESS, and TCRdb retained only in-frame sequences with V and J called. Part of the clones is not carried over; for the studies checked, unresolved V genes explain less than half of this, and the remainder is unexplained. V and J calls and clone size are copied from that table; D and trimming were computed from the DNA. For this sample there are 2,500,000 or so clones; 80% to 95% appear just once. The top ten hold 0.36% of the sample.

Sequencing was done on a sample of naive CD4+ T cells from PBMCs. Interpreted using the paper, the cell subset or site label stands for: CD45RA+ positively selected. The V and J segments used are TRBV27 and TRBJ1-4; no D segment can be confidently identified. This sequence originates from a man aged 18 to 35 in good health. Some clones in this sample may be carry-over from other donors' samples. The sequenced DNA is TGTGCCAGCTCTCCCCCCAGTCGTGAAAAACTGTTTTTT. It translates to CASSPPSREKLFF.